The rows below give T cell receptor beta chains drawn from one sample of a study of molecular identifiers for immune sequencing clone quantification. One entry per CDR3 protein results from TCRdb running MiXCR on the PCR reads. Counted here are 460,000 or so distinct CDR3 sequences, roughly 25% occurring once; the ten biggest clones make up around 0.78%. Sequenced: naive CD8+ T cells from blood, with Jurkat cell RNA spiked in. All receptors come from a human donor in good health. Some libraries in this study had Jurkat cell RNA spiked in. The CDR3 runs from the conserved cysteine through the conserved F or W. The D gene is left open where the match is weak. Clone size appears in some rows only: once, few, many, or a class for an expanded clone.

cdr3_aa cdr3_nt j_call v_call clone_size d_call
CASSLLAPGQGITEAFF TGTGCCAGCAGTTTATTAGCCCCTGGGCAGGGGATCACTGAAGCTTTCTTT TRBJ1-1 TRBV27 few -
CASRETRNSGPNQPQHF TGTGCCAGCAGGGAAACCCGCAACAGTGGCCCAAATCAGCCCCAGCATTTT TRBJ1-5 TRBV2 - -
CASSYQVGEKLFF TGTGCCAGCAGTTACCAAGTAGGCGAAAAACTGTTTTTT TRBJ1-4 TRBV27 few -
CASSQGNSGRASDTQYF TGCGCCAGCAGCCAAGGAAATAGCGGGAGGGCCAGTGATACGCAGTATTTT TRBJ2-3 TRBV4-3 - TRBD2
CASSDTLTWTGGITDTQYF TGTGCCAGCAGCGATACTTTAACTTGGACAGGCGGGATTACAGATACGCAGTATTTT TRBJ2-3 TRBV7-9 many -
CSARDVNPGTVATYEQYF TGCAGTGCTAGAGATGTCAATCCCGGGACTGTCGCAACCTACGAGCAGTACTTC TRBJ2-7 TRBV20-1 - -
CASSFRRNTGELFF TGTGCCAGCAGCTTTAGGCGGAACACCGGGGAGCTGTTTTTT TRBJ2-2 TRBV5-6 few -
CAWSVSILGEQYF TGTGCCTGGAGTGTTTCCATCCTGGGCGAGCAGTACTTC TRBJ2-7 TRBV30 many -
CASSYTDRLTEVFF TGTGCCAGCAGTTACACGGACAGGCTCACTGAAGTTTTCTTT TRBJ1-1 TRBV6-5 - TRBD1
CASSPTTGANVLTF TGTGCCAGCAGCCCGACGACGGGGGCCAACGTCCTGACTTTC TRBJ2-6 TRBV3-1 few -
CASSLAVGGQRYEQYF TGTGCCAGCAGCTTAGCTGTTGGGGGACAGAGATACGAGCAGTACTTC TRBJ2-7 TRBV7-6 many TRBD1
CASSLGTSGDTQYF TGTGCCAGCAGCTTAGGGACTAGCGGCGATACGCAGTATTTT TRBJ2-3 TRBV7-2 many TRBD2
CASSQRMRSSETQYF TGTGCCAGCAGCCAACGGATGAGGTCGAGCGAGACCCAGTACTTC TRBJ2-5 TRBV7-7 many -
CASSSGQGVKTQYF TGTGCCAGCAGTTCGGGACAGGGGGTAAAGACCCAGTACTTC TRBJ2-5 TRBV12-3/TRBV12-4 many TRBD1
CSATSGTSGVQETQYF TGCAGTGCTACTAGTGGGACTAGCGGGGTACAAGAGACCCAGTACTTC TRBJ2-5 TRBV20-1 few TRBD2
CAISESNRERSNTEAFF TGTGCCATCAGTGAGTCAAACAGGGAAAGGTCGAACACTGAAGCTTTCTTT TRBJ1-1 TRBV10-3 once -
CASSISQGSNQPQHF TGTGCCAGTAGTATTTCACAGGGCAGCAATCAGCCCCAGCATTTT TRBJ1-5 TRBV19 - -
CASRTSDLGQETQYF TGTGCCAGCAGGACCTCAGACCTCGGCCAAGAGACCCAGTACTTC TRBJ2-5 TRBV5-5 - -
CASSLESGLAGDKDTGELFF TGTGCCAGCAGCTTAGAGTCGGGACTAGCGGGAGATAAGGACACCGGGGAGCTGTTTTTT TRBJ2-2 TRBV11-1 - TRBD2
CASSELRLAGELFF TGTGCCAGCAGTGAACTTAGGTTGGCCGGGGAGCTGTTTTTT TRBJ2-2 TRBV6-1 many -
CASSSTGSYEQYF TGCGCCAGCAGCTCGACAGGCTCCTACGAGCAGTACTTC TRBJ2-7 TRBV5-1 many -
CASSQDGGNEQFF TGCGCCAGCAGCCAAGACGGGGGTAATGAGCAGTTCTTC TRBJ2-1 TRBV4-1 many -
CASSLGGGSPQYF TGTGCCAGCAGCTTAGGGGGCGGGAGTCCGCAGTATTTT TRBJ2-3 TRBV13 - TRBD2
CASSKRGGNPYNEQFF TGTGCCAGCAGCAAACGAGGGGGGAACCCCTACAATGAGCAGTTCTTC TRBJ2-1 TRBV7-2 many -
CASSPSLRETQYF TGTGCCAGCAGCCCATCCCTTAGAGAGACCCAGTACTTC TRBJ2-5 TRBV7-9 few -
CASSHLSGEEQYF TGTGCCAGCAGCCATCTGTCAGGGGAAGAGCAGTACTTC TRBJ2-7 TRBV3-1 - -
CASSQETGVTNEKLFF TGCGCCAGCAGCCAGGAGACAGGGGTTACTAATGAAAAACTGTTTTTT TRBJ1-4 TRBV4-3 many TRBD1